The entry that follows covers one T cell receptor beta chain sequence. Its antigen is not identified. These data belong to a study of cytomegalovirus exposure and HLA in healthy donors. Overall study findings and caveats: For most subjects, TCR beta sequences were reported to predict HLA-A and HLA-B alleles with accuracy. In a later analysis, fewer than 20,000 TCR beta sequences were associated with HLA alleles at 0.05 false discovery rate. Reported results showed that the classifier diagnosed cytomegalovirus status with high specificity and sensitivity.

Per germline, CDR1 SGHAT and CDR2 FQNNGV. The length of the CDR3 is 14 residues. J gave up 2 bases and V 5 bases, and 6 bases lay outside the gene matches. Primers for the PCR totalled 60 Vbeta and 13 Jbeta. The assay was immunoSEQ multiplex PCR, and TCRdb's table has in-frame clones only and misses some. The sample carries fewer than 90,000 clones, less than 85% recorded once. J is TRBJ2-7 and V is TRBV11-2; 7 bases line up with TRBD1. This sequence originates from a woman aged 45 to 65 in good health and CMV-seropositive. Source material: PBMCs. The CDR3 coding sequence is TGTGCCAGCAGCCCCGGACAGGAGCCCTACGAGCAGTACTTC. This sequence encodes CASSPGQEPYEQYF.